This entry lists 26 T cell receptor beta chains sequenced from one sample in a study of spatial heterogeneity in lung cancer. Findings of the study overall: Tumor mutation counts were tracked by expanded intratumoral alpha and beta TCR counts.

Time point here: sample taken at primary tumor resection. No cognate antigen is known for these TCRs. One entry per CDR3 protein, called by TCRdb with MiXCR from the 5' RACE reads. The sample includes about 3,300 distinct CDR3 sequences, 8.3% of them seen just once. The sample was lung tumor tissue, taken at surgery. These receptors were obtained from a male donor with early-stage non-small cell lung cancer.

Relative to its sample, this clonotype is medium-sized (0.01 to 0.1%). The CDR3 DNA is TGTGCCATTAAAGGGCCAGGGGACACCGGGGAGCTGTTTTTT. It codes for CAIKGPGDTGELFF. This sequence joins TRBV6-2 or TRBV6-3 and TRBJ2-2, with D perhaps matching TRBD1 (6 bases). Trimming removed 10 bases from V and 3 bases from J, with 15 bases in between. This CDR3 region has 14 residues. In germline, CDR1 is MNHEY, CDR2 SVGEGT.

This clonotype is medium-sized by share. V is TRBV5-1 and J is TRBJ2-2; D may be TRBD2 (5 bases). Germline CDR1 is SGHRS and CDR2 is YFSETQ. V was trimmed by 4 bases and J by 4 bases, leaving 14 bases between them. The CDR3 runs 15 residues. The CDR3, as DNA: TGCGCCAGCAGCCGCCTGGACTGGACCACCGGGGAGCTGTTTTTT. Its translation is CASSRLDWTTGELFF.

This clonotype is deemed medium-sized. The chain recombines TRBV19 with TRBJ2-1, with a weak D call TRBD1 (5 bases). V lost 3 bases to trimming and J lost 6 bases, with 15 bases between them. Germline CDR1 LNHDA, CDR2 SQIVND (reference sequence). CDR3 size: 15 residues. The CDR3 protein is CASSISGAPGNEQFF. The DNA of the CDR3 is TGTGCCAGTAGTATCTCTGGGGCTCCTGGCAATGAGCAGTTCTTC.

This clonotype is categorized as medium-sized. The chain is built from TRBV6-2 or TRBV6-3 and TRBJ1-5; D call uncertain. The ends were cut back, 7 bases at V and 0 bases at J, with 7 bases in the middle. Germline V gives CDR1 MNHEY, CDR2 SVGEGT. The CDR3 sequence is 13 residues long. The chain's CDR3 is CASMRNSNQPQHF. The CDR3 DNA sequence: TGTGCCAGCATGAGGAATAGCAATCAGCCCCAGCATTTT.

The rearrangement joins TRBV5-1 to TRBJ1-5, with D tentatively TRBD1 (6 bases). This CDR3 has 15 residues. V lost 4 bases and J 3 bases, leaving 14 bases between the germline ends. From germline, CDR1 is SGHRS and CDR2 YFSETQ. The CDR3 is CASSLGADDNQPQHF. The CDR3 region has the DNA TGCGCCAGCAGCCTGGGGGCAGATGACAATCAGCCCCAGCATTTT.

Relative to its sample, this clonotype is medium-sized. The chain carries TRBV3-1 and TRBJ1-2, with D possibly matching TRBD1 (5 bases). V gave up 6 bases and J gave up 2 bases, with 16 bases separating them. This CDR3 has 15 residues. Germline-derived CDR1 and CDR2 are LGHDT and YNNKEL (reference sequence). The CDR3 region is CASRSQGSENYGYTF. In DNA form, the CDR3 reads TGTGCCAGCAGATCGCAGGGTTCGGAGAACTATGGCTACACCTTC.

This clonotype is categorized as medium-sized. The chain employs TRBV7-3 and TRBJ2-1; no reliable D call. CDR3 length: 13 residues. Germline V lookup: CDR1 SGHTA, CDR2 FQGTGA. V was shortened by 3 bases and J by 4 bases, with 7 bases between the two germline ends. CDR3 protein: CASSFPGYNEQFF. The DNA of the CDR3 is TGTGCCAGCAGCTTTCCGGGTTACAATGAGCAGTTCTTC.

This clonotype is medium-sized (0.01 to 0.1%) within its sample. The CDR3 DNA follows: TGTGCCAGCAGCCAAATCCTAGCGGCGAATGAGCAGTTCTTC. Translation gives CASSQILAANEQFF. The chain couples TRBV14 to TRBJ2-1; 7 bases match TRBD2. CDR1 SGHDN and CDR2 FVKESK come from the germline V gene. J lost 7 bases, V lost 2 bases, and 5 bases had no gene match. The CDR3 extends over 14 amino acids.

The rearrangement links TRBV4-3 to TRBJ1-4; D ambiguous. Trimming cost V 3 bases and J 8 bases, with 10 bases left between them. This CDR3 comprises 13 residues. CDR1 LGHNA and CDR2 YSLEER come from the germline V gene. CDR3 loop: CASSHEPREKLFF. As DNA, the CDR3 is TGCGCCAGCAGCCATGAGCCTAGAGAAAAACTGTTTTTT.

This chain uses TRBV7-9 with TRBJ2-1; unclear D gene. The CDR3 has 15 amino acids. Germline values: CDR1 SEHNR, CDR2 FQNEAQ (reference sequence). Trimming took 8 bases from V and 5 from J, leaving 19 bases between them. The CDR3 sequence: CASGFVDRVNNEQFF. As DNA, the CDR3 is TGTGCCAGCGGGTTCGTGGACCGAGTGAACAATGAGCAGTTCTTC.

This clonotype has a count of ten or more. This chain uses TRBV5-1 with TRBJ2-5; D not resolved. Between the trimmed V and J ends, which lost 0 bases and 2 bases, there was a span of 8 bases. CDR1 SGHRS and CDR2 YFSETQ come from the germline V gene. The CDR3 is 14 residues long. The CDR3 reads CASSLVADQETQYF. CDR3 coding DNA: TGCGCCAGCAGCTTGGTGGCGGATCAAGAGACCCAGTACTTC. The full variable domain, in which reference TRBV5-1 and TRBJ2-5 provide the parts outside the CDR3, is KAGVTQTPRYLIKTRGQQVTLSCSPISGHRSVSWYQQTPGQGLQFLFEYFSETQRNKGNFPGRFSGRQFSNSRSEMNVSTLELGDSALYLCASSLVADQETQYFGPGTRLLVL.

This clonotype counts as medium-sized (0.01 to 0.1%). The chain carries TRBV10-3 and TRBJ2-7, with D possibly matching TRBD1 (5 bases). This CDR3 has 13 amino acids. The V gene's germline CDR1 is ENHRY and CDR2 SYGVKD. Trimming took off 3 bases at V and 7 bases at J, with 13 bases between the two ends. The CDR3 spells CAISDGRVNEQYF. The CDR3 bases are TGTGCCATCAGTGATGGCAGGGTTAATGAGCAGTACTTC.

This clonotype rates as medium-sized. V gene TRBV12-3 or TRBV12-4 combines with J gene TRBJ1-1; D gene uncertain. With 5 bases removed from V and 5 bases from J, the gap between germline ends came to 12 bases. CDR3 length: 13 amino acids. CDR3 bases: TGTGCCAGCAGTGAAGGCCCGGGTACTGAAGCTTTCTTT. Protein product: CASSEGPGTEAFF.

This clonotype qualifies as medium-sized. V gene TRBV27 combines with J gene TRBJ1-2, with 11 bases aligning to TRBD1. The V and J ends lost 5 bases and 6 bases, in that order; junction bases with no gene match: 2. Germline V lookup: CDR1 MNHEY, CDR2 SMNVEV (reference sequence). The CDR3 totals 13 residues. The DNA of the CDR3 is TGTGCCAGCAGTCGGGACAGGGGGGATGGCTACACCTTC. Translating gives CASSRDRGDGYTF.

At least ten counts were recorded for this clonotype. This chain joins TRBV7-2 and TRBJ1-2; 8 positions agree with TRBD1. This CDR3 has 16 residues. V lost 3 bases, J lost 4 bases, and 10 bases stayed unmatched. Germline values: CDR1 SGHTA, CDR2 FQGNSA. CDR3: CASSFEQGGSGYGYTF. CDR3 nucleotide sequence: TGTGCCAGCAGCTTTGAACAGGGGGGAAGCGGCTATGGCTACACCTTC.

In its sample, this clonotype is medium-sized (0.01 to 0.1%). V and J are TRBV11-2 and TRBJ1-1; 8 bases fit TRBD1. This CDR3 comprises 15 residues. Trimming took 4 bases from V and 7 from J; bases not matched to a gene: 11. Germline V CDR1 and CDR2: SGHAT, FQNNGV. For the CDR3, the DNA is TGTGCCAGCAGCTCCCCACGGACAGGGCACTTTGAAGCTTTCTTT. This sequence encodes CASSSPRTGHFEAFF.

This clonotype is labeled as medium-sized (0.01 to 0.1%). The chain couples TRBV18 to TRBJ1-5, with 9 bases aligning to TRBD1. Germline CDR1 KGHSH, CDR2 LQKENI. Losses at the gene ends were 1 base for V and 6 bases for J; bases not matched to a gene: 1. This CDR3 has 14 residues. The CDR3 loop is CASSPLDRGQPQHF. The CDR3, as DNA: TGTGCCAGCTCACCACTGGACAGGGGTCAGCCCCAGCATTTT.

V is TRBV7-3 and J is TRBJ2-5; D possibly corresponds to TRBD2 (5 bases). V gave up 3 bases and J gave up 5 bases, with 13 bases separating them. Germline-derived CDR1 and CDR2 are SGHTA and FQGTGA. The CDR3 covers 14 residues. This CDR3 is CASSLAGDTETQYF. DNA for the CDR3: TGTGCCAGCAGCTTGGCGGGCGATACGGAGACCCAGTACTTC.

This sequence joins TRBV12-3 or TRBV12-4 and TRBJ1-1; D possibly corresponds to TRBD1 (5 bases). The CDR3 contains 14 residues. V lost 0 bases and J 6 bases, leaving 11 bases between the germline ends. CDR3 in DNA: TGTGCCAGCAGTTTAGCCGGGGCCGGACCTGAAGCTTTCTTT. Translation: CASSLAGAGPEAFF.

This clonotype was seen many times. The chain uses TRBV5-1 and TRBJ2-5; tentatively, D is TRBD2 (7 bases). Trimming left V 9 bases short and J 5 bases short, with 14 bases between. The CDR3 consists of 12 residues. CDR1 SGHRS and CDR2 YFSETQ come from the germline V gene. The CDR3 DNA sequence: TGCGCCATCCGGGGGGCCGGGGAGACCCAGTACTTC. Protein product: CAIRGAGETQYF.

This clonotype was seen repeatedly, ten times or more. The chain combines TRBV29-1 with TRBJ1-1, with 7 bases matching TRBD1. CDR1 SQVTM and CDR2 ANQGSEA come from the germline V gene. The CDR3 is 13 amino acids. After removal of 6 bases from V and 0 bases from J, the junction contained 4 bases not matched to a gene. The CDR3 protein is CSVGRGLNTEAFF. The CDR3 DNA reads TGCAGCGTGGGGAGGGGGCTGAACACTGAAGCTTTCTTT.

This clonotype was detected ten times or more. V is TRBV5-1 and J is TRBJ1-1, with D possibly being TRBD1 (5 bases). The CDR3 is 15 residues long. CDR1 is SGHRS, CDR2 YFSETQ, per germline. Trimming removed 0 bases at V and 1 base at J, with 10 bases between. The CDR3 DNA reads TGCGCCAGCAGCTTGGGGGACGGCGGGAACACTGAAGCTTTCTTT. As protein: CASSLGDGGNTEAFF.

This clonotype was seen more than once but under ten times. An end of the junction does not agree with germline; a read error may underlie this. The chain joins TRBV7-7 to TRBJ2-1, with 9 bases aligning to TRBD2. The length of the CDR3 is 13 residues. Germline CDR1 and CDR2: SSHAT and FNYEAQ (reference sequence). DNA for the CDR3: TGTGCTAGCAGCTTGGGACTAGCAAATGAGCAGTTCTTC. This encodes CASSLGLANEQFF.

This clonotype is labeled medium-sized. The genes are TRBV6-2 or TRBV6-3 and TRBJ2-2; 7 nucleotides agree with TRBD2. The CDR3 consists of 16 residues. Germline CDR1 is MNHEY and CDR2 is SVGEGT. V gave up 2 bases and J gave up 6 bases; unmatched junction bases: 9. CDR3 residues: CASSYLRLASSGELFF. The CDR3 DNA sequence: TGTGCCAGCAGTTACCTACGACTAGCATCGTCCGGGGAGCTGTTTTTT.

The gene calls are TRBV7-2 and TRBJ2-5; 8 nucleotides match TRBD2. J lost 4 bases, V lost 5 bases, and 3 bases had no gene match. Germline V gene data show CDR1 as SGHTA and CDR2 as FQGNSA. The CDR3 length is 13 residues. The CDR3 protein is CASSRSGRETQYF. The CDR3 DNA is TGTGCCAGCAGCCGCAGCGGGAGAGAGACCCAGTACTTC.

By share, this clonotype ranks as medium-sized. The chain is built from TRBV20-1 and TRBJ2-1, with TRBD1 matching over 8 bases. CDR3 length: 12 amino acids. The germline CDR1 and CDR2 sequences are DFQATT and SNEGSKA (reference sequence). Unmatched junction bases numbered 5, after V lost 6 bases and J lost 7 bases. The CDR3 DNA reads TGCAGTGCCTCGGGACAGGCGAATGAGCAGTTCTTC. This translates into CSASGQANEQFF.